Described below is a single T cell receptor beta chain sequence and its context. These data belong to a study of blood T cell repertoires in COVID-19. Data came from immunoSEQ multiplex PCR; TCRdb stores just in-frame clones and leaves some out. The top ten hold about a fifth of the sample, which has about 61,000 clones, about 78% seen once. The TCR originated in a man aged 80 or over with active or convalescent COVID-19. Sequencing was carried out using peripheral blood.

In nucleotides, the CDR3 is TGCAGCGCAGAGCGCGGGGCAGGAGAGACCCAGTACTTC. Translating gives CSAERGAGETQYF. The V gene is TRBV29-1, the J gene TRBJ2-5, with a possible D match to TRBD2 (6 bases). The CDR3 runs 13 residues. V lost 7 bases and J lost 4, with 16 bases in between. The V gene's germline CDR1 is SQVTM and CDR2 ANQGSEA.